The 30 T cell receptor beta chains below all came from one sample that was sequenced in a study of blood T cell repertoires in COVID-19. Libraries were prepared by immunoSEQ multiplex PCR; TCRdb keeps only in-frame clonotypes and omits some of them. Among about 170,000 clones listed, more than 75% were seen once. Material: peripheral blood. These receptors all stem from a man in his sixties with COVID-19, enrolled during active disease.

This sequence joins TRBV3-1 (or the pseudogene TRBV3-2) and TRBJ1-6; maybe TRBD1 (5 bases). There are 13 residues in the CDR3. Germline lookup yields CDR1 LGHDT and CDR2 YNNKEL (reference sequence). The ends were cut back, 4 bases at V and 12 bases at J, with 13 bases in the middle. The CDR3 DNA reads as TGTGCCAGCAGCCCCGACAGTCTGAAACCCCTCCACTTT. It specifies CASSPDSLKPLHF.

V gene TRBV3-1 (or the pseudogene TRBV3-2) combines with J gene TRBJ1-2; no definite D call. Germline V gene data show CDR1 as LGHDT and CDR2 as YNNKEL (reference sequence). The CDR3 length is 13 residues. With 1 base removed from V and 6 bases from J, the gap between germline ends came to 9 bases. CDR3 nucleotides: TGTGCCAGCAGCCAAGTACAGTTTCATGGCTACACCTTC. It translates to CASSQVQFHGYTF.

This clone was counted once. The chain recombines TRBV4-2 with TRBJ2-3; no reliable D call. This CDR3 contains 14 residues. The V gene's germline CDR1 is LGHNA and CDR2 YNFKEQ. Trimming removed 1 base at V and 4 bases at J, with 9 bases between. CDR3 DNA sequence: TGTGCCAGCAGCCAAGTATCGGCGGCAGATACGCAGTATTTT. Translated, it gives CASSQVSAADTQYF.

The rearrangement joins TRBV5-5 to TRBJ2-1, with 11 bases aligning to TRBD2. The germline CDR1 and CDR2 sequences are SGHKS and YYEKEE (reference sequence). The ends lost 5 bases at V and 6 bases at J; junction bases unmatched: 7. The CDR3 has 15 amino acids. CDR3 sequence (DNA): TGTGCCAGCAGTTACCGACTAGCGGGAAGCAATGAGCAGTTCTTC. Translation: CASSYRLAGSNEQFF.

The CDR3 sequence: CASSLATRQGGTDTQYF. The CDR3 DNA reads TGTGCCAGCAGCTTGGCCACGCGGCAGGGGGGCACAGATACGCAGTATTTT. This chain links TRBV5-4 with TRBJ2-3; 7 nucleotides agree with TRBD1. CDR3 size: 17 residues. The ends lost 0 bases at V and 1 base at J; junction bases unmatched: 8. Germline V CDR1 and CDR2: SGHNT, YYREEE (reference sequence).

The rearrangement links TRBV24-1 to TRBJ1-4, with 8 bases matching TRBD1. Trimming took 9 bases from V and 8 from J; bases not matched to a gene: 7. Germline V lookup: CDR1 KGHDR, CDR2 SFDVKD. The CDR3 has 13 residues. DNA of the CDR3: TGTGCCACCTCGACAGGGGCTTTCGAAAAACTGTTTTTT. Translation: CATSTGAFEKLFF.

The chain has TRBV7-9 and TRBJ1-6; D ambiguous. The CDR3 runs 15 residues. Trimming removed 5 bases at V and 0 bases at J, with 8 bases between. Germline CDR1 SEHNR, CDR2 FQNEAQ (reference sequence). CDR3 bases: TGTGCCAGCAGCGTACAGAACTCCTATAATTCACCCCTCCACTTT. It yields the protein CASSVQNSYNSPLHF.

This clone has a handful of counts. The CDR3 bases are TGCGCCAGCAGCTTGGGGTCAGGGGAGACCCAGTACTTC. Amino acids: CASSLGSGETQYF. This chain uses TRBV5-1 with TRBJ2-5, with a possible D match to TRBD1 (5 bases). The germline CDR1 and CDR2 sequences are SGHRS and YFSETQ. There are 13 residues in the CDR3. The ends were cut back, 0 bases at V and 5 bases at J, with 8 bases in the middle.

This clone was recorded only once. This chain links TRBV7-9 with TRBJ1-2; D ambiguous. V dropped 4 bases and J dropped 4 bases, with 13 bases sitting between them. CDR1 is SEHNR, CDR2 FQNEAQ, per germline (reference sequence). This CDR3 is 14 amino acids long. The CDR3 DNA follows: TGTGCCAGCAGCTCCTTTGATCTACCCTATGGCTACACCTTC. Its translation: CASSSFDLPYGYTF. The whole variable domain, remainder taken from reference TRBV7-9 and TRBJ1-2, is DTGVSQNPRHKITKRGQNVTFRCDPISEHNRLYWYRQTLGQGPEFLTYFQNEAQLEKSRLLSDRFSAERPKGSFSTLEIQRTEQGDSAMYLCASSSFDLPYGYTFGSGTRLTVV.

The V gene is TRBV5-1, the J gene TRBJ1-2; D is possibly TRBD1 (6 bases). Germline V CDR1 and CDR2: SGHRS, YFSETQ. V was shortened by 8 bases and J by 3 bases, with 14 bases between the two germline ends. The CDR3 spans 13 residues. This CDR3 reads CASSGAPDYGYTF. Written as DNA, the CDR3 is TGCGCCAGTTCAGGGGCACCCGACTATGGCTACACCTTC.

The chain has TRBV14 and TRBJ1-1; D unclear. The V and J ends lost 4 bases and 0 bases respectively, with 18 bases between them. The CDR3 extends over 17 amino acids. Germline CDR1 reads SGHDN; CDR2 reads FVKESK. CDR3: CASSPPGGRSMNTEAFF. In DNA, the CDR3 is TGTGCCAGCAGCCCCCCCGGAGGGCGCTCCATGAACACTGAAGCTTTCTTT.

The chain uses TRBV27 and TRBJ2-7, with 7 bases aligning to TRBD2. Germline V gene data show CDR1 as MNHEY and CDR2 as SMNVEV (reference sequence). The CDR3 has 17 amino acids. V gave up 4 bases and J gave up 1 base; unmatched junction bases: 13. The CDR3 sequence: CASSSRLAAPLSYEQYF. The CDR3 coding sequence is TGTGCCAGCAGTTCCAGACTAGCCGCTCCGTTATCCTACGAGCAGTACTTC.

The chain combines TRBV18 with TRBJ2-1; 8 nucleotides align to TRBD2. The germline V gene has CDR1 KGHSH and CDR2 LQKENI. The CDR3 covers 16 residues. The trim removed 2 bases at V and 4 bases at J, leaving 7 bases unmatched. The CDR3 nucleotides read TGTGCCAGCTCACCAAAGCGGGAGAGCATTTACAATGAGCAGTTCTTC. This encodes CASSPKRESIYNEQFF. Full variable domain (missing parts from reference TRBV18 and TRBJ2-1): NAGVMQNPRHLVRRRGQEARLRCSPMKGHSHVYWYRQLPEEGLKFMVYLQKENIIDESGMPKERFSAEFPKEGPSILRIQQVVRGDSAAYFCASSPKRESIYNEQFFGPGTRLTVL.

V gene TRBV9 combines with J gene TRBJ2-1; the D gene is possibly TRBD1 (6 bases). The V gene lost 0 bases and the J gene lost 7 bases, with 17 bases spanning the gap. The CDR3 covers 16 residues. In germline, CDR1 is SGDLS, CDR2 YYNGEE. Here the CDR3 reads CASSVVVAGVGNEQFF. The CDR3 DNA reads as TGTGCCAGCAGCGTAGTGGTGGCAGGGGTGGGGAATGAGCAGTTCTTC.

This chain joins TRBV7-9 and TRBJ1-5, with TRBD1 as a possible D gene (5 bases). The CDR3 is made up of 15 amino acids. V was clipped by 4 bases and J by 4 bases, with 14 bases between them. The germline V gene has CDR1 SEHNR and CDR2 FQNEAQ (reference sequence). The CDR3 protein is CASSSSGGSNQPQHF. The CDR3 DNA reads TGTGCCAGCAGCTCTTCCGGGGGATCTAATCAGCCCCAGCATTTT.

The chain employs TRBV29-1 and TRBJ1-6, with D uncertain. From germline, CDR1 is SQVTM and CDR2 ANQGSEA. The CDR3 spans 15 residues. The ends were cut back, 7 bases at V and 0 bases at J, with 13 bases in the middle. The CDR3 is CSASVSSSYNSPLHF. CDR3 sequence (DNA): TGCAGCGCCTCCGTGTCGAGCTCCTATAATTCACCCCTCCACTTT.

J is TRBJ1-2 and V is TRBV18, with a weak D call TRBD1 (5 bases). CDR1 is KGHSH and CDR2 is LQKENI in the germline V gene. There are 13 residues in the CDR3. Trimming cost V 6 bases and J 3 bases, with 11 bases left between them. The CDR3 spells CASSGGGDYGYTF. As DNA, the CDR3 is TGTGCCAGCTCTGGCGGGGGAGACTATGGCTACACCTTC.

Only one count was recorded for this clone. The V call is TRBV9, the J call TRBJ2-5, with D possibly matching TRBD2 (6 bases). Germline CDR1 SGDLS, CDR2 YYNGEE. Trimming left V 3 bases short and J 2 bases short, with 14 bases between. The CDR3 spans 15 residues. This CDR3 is CASSAGPLAQETQYF. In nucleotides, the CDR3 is TGTGCCAGCAGCGCGGGACCTCTAGCGCAAGAGACCCAGTACTTC.

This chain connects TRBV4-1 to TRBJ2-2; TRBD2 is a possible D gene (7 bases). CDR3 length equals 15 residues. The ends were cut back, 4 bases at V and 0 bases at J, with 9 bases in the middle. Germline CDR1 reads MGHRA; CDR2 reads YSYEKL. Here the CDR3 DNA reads TGCGCCAGCAGCCGGGAGGGGGCGAACACCGGGGAGCTGTTTTTT. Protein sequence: CASSREGANTGELFF.

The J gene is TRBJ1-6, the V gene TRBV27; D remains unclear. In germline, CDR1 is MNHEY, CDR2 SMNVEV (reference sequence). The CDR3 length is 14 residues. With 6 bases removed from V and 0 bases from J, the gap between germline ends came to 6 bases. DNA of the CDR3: TGTGCCAGCAGCGGGAGCTCCTATAATTCACCCCTCCACTTT. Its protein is CASSGSSYNSPLHF.

CDR3 in amino acids: CASSQELCRGRGYGYTF. For the CDR3, the DNA is TGTGCCAGCAGCCAAGAGTTATGTAGGGGGAGAGGCTATGGCTACACCTTC. The V call is TRBV3-1 (or the pseudogene TRBV3-2), the J call TRBJ1-2; maybe TRBD1 (6 bases). Trimming pared 0 bases from V and 4 bases from J, leaving 18 bases between. There are 17 residues in the CDR3. Per the germline V gene, CDR1 is LGHDT and CDR2 is YNNKEL (reference sequence).

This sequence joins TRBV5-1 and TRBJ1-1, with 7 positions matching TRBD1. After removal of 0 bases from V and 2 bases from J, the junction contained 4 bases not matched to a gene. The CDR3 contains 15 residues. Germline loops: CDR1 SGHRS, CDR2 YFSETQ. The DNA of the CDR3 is TGCGCCAGCAGCTTGGCCACAGGGGTTAACACTGAAGCTTTCTTT. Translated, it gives CASSLATGVNTEAFF.

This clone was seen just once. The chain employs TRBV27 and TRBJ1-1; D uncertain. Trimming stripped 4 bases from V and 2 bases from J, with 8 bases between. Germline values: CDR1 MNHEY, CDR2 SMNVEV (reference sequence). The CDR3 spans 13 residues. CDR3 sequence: CASSSLINTEAFF. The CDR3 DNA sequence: TGTGCCAGCAGTTCCCTTATAAACACTGAAGCTTTCTTT.

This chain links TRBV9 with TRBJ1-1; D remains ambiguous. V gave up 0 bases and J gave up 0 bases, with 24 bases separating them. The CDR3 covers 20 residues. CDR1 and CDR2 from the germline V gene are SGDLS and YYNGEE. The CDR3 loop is CASSVASLGQPSEMNTEAFF. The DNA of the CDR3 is TGTGCCAGCAGCGTAGCGTCTCTCGGCCAGCCCAGCGAAATGAACACTGAAGCTTTCTTT.

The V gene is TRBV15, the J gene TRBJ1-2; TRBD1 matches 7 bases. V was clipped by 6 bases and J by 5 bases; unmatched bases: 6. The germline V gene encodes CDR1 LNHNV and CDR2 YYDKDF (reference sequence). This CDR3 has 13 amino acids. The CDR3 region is CATRIGTEYGYTF. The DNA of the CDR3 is TGTGCCACCAGGATAGGGACAGAGTATGGCTACACCTTC.

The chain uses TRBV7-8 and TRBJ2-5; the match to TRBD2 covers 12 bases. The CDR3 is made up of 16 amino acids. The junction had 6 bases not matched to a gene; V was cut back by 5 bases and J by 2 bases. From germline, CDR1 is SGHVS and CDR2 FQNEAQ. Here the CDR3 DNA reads TGTGCCAGCAGCCCATCTAGCGGGGGGGAACAAGAGACCCAGTACTTC. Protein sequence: CASSPSSGGEQETQYF. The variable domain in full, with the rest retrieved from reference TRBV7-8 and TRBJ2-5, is GAGVSQSPRYKVAKRGQDVALRCDPISGHVSLFWYQQALGQGPEFLTYFQNEAQLDKSGLPSDRFFAERPEGSVSTLKIQRTQQEDSAVYLCASSPSSGGEQETQYFGPGTRLLVL.

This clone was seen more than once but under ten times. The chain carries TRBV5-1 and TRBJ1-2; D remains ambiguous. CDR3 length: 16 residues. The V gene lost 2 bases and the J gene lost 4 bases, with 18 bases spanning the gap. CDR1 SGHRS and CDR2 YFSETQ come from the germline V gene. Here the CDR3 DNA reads TGCGCCAGCAGCTTCGAACTGGCAAGCAGCGGCTATGGCTACACCTTC. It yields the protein CASSFELASSGYGYTF.

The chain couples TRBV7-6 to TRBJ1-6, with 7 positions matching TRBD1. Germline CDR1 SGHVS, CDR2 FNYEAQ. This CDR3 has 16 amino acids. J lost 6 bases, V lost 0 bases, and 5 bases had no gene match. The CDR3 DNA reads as TGTGCCAGCAGCTTAGCCTCCGGACAGGTTAATTCACCCCTCCACTTT. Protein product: CASSLASGQVNSPLHF. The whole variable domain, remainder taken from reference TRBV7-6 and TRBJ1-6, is GAGVSQSPRYKVTKRGQDVALRCDPISGHVSLYWYRQALGQGPEFLTYFNYEAQQDKSGLPNDRFSAERPEGSISTLTIQRTEQRDSAMYRCASSLASGQVNSPLHFGNGTRLTVT.

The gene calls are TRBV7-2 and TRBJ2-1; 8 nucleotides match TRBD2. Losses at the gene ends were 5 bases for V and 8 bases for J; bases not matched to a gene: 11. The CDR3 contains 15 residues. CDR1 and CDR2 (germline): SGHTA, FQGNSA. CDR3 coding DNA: TGTGCCAGCAGCCCGGGGGGGACTATCGTCTATGAGCAGTTCTTC. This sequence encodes CASSPGGTIVYEQFF.

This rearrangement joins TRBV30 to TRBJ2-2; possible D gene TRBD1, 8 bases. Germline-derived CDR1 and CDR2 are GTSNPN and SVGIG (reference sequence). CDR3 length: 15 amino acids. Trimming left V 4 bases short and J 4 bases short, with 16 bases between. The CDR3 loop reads CAWTGNRGGTGELFF. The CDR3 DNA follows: TGTGCCTGGACGGGTAACAGGGGGGGCACCGGGGAGCTGTTTTTT.